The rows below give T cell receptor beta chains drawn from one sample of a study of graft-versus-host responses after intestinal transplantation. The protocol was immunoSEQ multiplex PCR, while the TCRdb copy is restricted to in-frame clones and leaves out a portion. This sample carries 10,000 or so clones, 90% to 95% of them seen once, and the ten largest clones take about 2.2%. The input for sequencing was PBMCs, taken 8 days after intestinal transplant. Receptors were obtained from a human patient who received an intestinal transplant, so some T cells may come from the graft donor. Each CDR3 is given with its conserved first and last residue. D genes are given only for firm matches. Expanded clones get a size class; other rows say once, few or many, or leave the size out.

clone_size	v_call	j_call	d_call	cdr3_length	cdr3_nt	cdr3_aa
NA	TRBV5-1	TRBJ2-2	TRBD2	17	TGCGTCAGCATGTCCGGGACTAGCGGAGCGAACACCGGGGAGCTGTTTTTT	CVSMSGTSGANTGELFF
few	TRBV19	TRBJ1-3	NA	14	TGTGCCAGTAGCCCTACCTTCTCTGGAAACACCATATATTTT	CASSPTFSGNTIYF
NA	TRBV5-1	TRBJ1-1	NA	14	TGCGCCAGCAGCGCCCCGGGCCTGAACACTGAAGCTTTCTTT	CASSAPGLNTEAFF
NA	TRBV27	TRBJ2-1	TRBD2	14	TGTGCCAGCTCGCCGGGACTAGCCGTCAATGAGCAGTTCTTC	CASSPGLAVNEQFF
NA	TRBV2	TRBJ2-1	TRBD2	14	TGTGCCAGGCTAAAGCGGGAGGGTCCCAATGAGCAGTTCTTC	CARLKREGPNEQFF
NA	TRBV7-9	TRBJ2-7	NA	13	TGTGCCAGCAGCGCCCGGGATCTCTACGAGCAGTACTTC	CASSARDLYEQYF
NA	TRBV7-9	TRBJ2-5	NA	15	TGTGCCAGCAGCTTTGGTCCCAGGGAGATCGAGACCCAGTACTTC	CASSFGPREIETQYF
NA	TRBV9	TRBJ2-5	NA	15	TGTGCCAGCAGCGTAGTCGGAGGGTACGGAGAGACCCAGTACTTC	CASSVVGGYGETQYF
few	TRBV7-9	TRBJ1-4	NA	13	TGTGCCAGCAGCTTGACAGAGAATGAAAAACTGTTTTTT	CASSLTENEKLFF
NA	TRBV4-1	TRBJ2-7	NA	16	TGCGCCAGCAGCCAAGAAGGGTGGGGGAGAACCTACGAGCAGTACTTC	CASSQEGWGRTYEQYF
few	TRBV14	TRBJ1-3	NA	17	TGTGCCAGCAGCCAAACTCTCCCACGCACCTCTGGAAACACCATATATTTT	CASSQTLPRTSGNTIYF
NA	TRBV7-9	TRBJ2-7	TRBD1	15	TGTGCCAGCAGCCCCCGCGGACAGGGGTTCTACGAGCAGTACTTC	CASSPRGQGFYEQYF
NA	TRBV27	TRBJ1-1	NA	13	TGTGCCAGCAGTTTTTATCGGGGGACTGAAGCTTTCTTT	CASSFYRGTEAFF
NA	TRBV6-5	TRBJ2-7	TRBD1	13	TGTGCCAGCACCCAGGGGACAGATCGCGAGCAGTACTTC	CASTQGTDREQYF
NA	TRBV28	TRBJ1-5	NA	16	TGTGCCAGCAGTATGGTGGGGGGAATGAGCAATCAGCCCCAGCATTTT	CASSMVGGMSNQPQHF
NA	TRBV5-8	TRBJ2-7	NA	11	TGTGCCAGCAGTAATTGGGACGAGCAGTACTTC	CASSNWDEQYF
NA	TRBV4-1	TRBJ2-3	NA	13	TGCGCCAGCAGCCAAACCAGTCAGGATACGCAGTATTTT	CASSQTSQDTQYF
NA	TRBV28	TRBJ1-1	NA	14	TGTGCCAGCAGCCCCCCCGACAAGAACACTGAAGCTTTCTTT	CASSPPDKNTEAFF
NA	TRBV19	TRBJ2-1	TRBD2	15	TGTGCCAGTAGTATTGGTCTAGCGGCTTACAATGAGCAGTTCTTC	CASSIGLAAYNEQFF
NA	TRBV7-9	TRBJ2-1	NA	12	TGTGCCAGCAGCTTCGGAACCAATGAGCAGTTCTTC	CASSFGTNEQFF
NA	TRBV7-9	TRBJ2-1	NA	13	TGTGCCAGCAGCTTAGGTCTAACGGGAGAGCAGTTCTTC	CASSLGLTGEQFF
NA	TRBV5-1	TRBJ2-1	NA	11	TGCGCCAGCAGCTATCAAAATGAGCAGTTCTTC	CASSYQNEQFF
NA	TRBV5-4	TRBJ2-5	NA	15	TGTGCCAGCACCACTCAAGGGAACTTACAAGAGACCCAGTACTTC	CASTTQGNLQETQYF
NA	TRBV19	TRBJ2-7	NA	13	TGTGCCAGTAGTTTCGGGGGAGGCTACGAGCAGTACTTC	CASSFGGGYEQYF
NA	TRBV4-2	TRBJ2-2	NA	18	TGTGCCAGCAGCCAAGCTCCCCCGGGACGGGCGAACACCGGGGAGCTGTTTTTT	CASSQAPPGRANTGELFF
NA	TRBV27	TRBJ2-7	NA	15	TGTGCCAGCAGCTCCGTGGGCATAGGGAGCTACGAGCAGTACTTC	CASSSVGIGSYEQYF
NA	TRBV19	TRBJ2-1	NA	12	TGTGCCAGTAACCGGCCACTGACCGAGCCAATCTTC	CASNRPLTEPIF
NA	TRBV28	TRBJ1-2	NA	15	TGTGCCAGCGCGATGCCCACGACAGTTCACTATGGCTACACCTTC	CASAMPTTVHYGYTF
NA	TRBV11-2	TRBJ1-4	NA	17	TGTGCCAGCAGCTTAGGCAAGGCGATTGGGAGGGATGAAAAACTGTTTTTT	CASSLGKAIGRDEKLFF
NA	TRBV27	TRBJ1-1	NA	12	TGTGCCACTGGCGGGGGGCCTACTGAAGCTTTCTTT	CATGGGPTEAFF
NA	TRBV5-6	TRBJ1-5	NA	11	TGTGCCAGCAGCTCTAATCAGCCCCAGCATTTT	CASSSNQPQHF
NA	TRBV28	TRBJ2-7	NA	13	TGTGCCAGCAGAAAAGAGAGGGGCTACGAGCAGTACTTC	CASRKERGYEQYF
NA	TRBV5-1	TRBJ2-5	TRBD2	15	TGCGCCAGCGCGACGGGTAGCGGGGGGCGAGAGACCCAGTACTTC	CASATGSGGRETQYF
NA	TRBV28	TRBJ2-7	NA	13	TGTGCCAGCAGTTTAGACGGATACTACGAGCAGTACTTC	CASSLDGYYEQYF
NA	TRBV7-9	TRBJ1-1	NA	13	TGTGCCAGCAGCCCCCCCAGGAACACTGAAGCTTTCTTT	CASSPPRNTEAFF
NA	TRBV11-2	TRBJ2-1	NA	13	TGTGCCAGCAGCTCAGGGCCCAACAATGAGCAGTTCTTC	CASSSGPNNEQFF
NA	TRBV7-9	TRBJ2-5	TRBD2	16	TGTGCCAGCAGTTACGGTAGGCGGGAGCTGGGGGAGACCCAGTACTTC	CASSYGRRELGETQYF
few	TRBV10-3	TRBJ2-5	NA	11	TGTGCCATCGGAAACCTGGGGGCCCAGTACTTC	CAIGNLGAQYF
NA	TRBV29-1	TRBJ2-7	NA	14	TGCGGCGTCGCCGGGCTAGCGAACTTCTACGAGCAGTACTTC	CGVAGLANFYEQYF
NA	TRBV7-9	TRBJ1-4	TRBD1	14	TGTGCCAGCAGCCCGACAGGGGTGGGTGAAAAACTGTTTTTT	CASSPTGVGEKLFF
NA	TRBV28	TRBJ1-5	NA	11	TGTGCCAGCAGCTATAATCAGCCCCAGCATTTT	CASSYNQPQHF
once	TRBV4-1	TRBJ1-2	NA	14	TGCGCCAGCAGCCACGATACAGGGTCCTATGGCTACACCTTC	CASSHDTGSYGYTF
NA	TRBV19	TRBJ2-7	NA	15	TGTGCCAGTAGTATTCAGGGGCCTCCAGCCTACGAGCAGTACTTC	CASSIQGPPAYEQYF
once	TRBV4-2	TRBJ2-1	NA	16	TGTGCCAGCAGCCAAGATCGAGGAGACTCGGGCGATGAGCAGTTCTTC	CASSQDRGDSGDEQFF
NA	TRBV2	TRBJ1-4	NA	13	TGTGCCAGCAGCAGGGGTGGCCTTGAAAAACTGTTTTTT	CASSRGGLEKLFF
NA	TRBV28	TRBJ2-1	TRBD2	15	TGTGCCAGCACCGGGCCCGTAGGGAGGGCCAATGAGCAGTTCTTC	CASTGPVGRANEQFF
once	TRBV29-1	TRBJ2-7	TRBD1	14	TGCAGCGTTGAAGCCGGACAGGGGGCTTACGAGCAGTACTTC	CSVEAGQGAYEQYF
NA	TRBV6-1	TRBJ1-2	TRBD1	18	TGTGCCAGCAGTGAAAGCCACTCCACCAGGGGGCGCCGGTATGGCTACACCTTC	CASSESHSTRGRRYGYTF
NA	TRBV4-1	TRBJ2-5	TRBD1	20	TGCGCCAGCAGCCAAGTTTTAAGGGGACAGGGAAAACCCGCCCAAGAGACCCAGTACTTC	CASSQVLRGQGKPAQETQYF
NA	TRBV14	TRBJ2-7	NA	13	TGTGCCAGCAGGCTGACAGCGTTTGGGGAGCAGTACTTC	CASRLTAFGEQYF
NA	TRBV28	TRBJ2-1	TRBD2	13	TGTGCCAGTCAGCGGGAGTGGTTCAATGAGCAGTTCTTC	CASQREWFNEQFF
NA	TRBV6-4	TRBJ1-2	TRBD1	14	TGTGCCAGCAGTGACCAGACAGGGCGGGAAGGCTACACCTTC	CASSDQTGREGYTF
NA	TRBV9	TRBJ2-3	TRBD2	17	TGTGCCAGCAGCGTAGAGGGGAGCGGGGTGGGAAGAGATACGCAGTATTTT	CASSVEGSGVGRDTQYF
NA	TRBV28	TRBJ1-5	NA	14	TGTGCCAGCAGTGGGGGAGGGGGGAATCAGCCCCAGCATTTT	CASSGGGGNQPQHF
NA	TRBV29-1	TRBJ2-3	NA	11	TGCAGCGTGACAGGAACAGATACGCAGTATTTT	CSVTGTDTQYF